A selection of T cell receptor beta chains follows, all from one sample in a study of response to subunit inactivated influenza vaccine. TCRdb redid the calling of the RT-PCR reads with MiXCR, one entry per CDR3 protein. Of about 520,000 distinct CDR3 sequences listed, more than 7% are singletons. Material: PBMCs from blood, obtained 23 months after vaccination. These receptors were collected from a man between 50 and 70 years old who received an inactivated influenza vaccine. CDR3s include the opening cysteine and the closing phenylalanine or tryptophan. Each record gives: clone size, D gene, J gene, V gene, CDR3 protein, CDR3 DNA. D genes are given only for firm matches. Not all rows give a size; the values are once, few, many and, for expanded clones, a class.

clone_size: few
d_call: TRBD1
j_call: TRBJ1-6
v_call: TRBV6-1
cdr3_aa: CASRPDRVGSYNSPLHF
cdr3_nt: TGTGCCAGCAGGCCCGACAGGGTTGGCTCCTATAATTCACCCCTCCACTTT

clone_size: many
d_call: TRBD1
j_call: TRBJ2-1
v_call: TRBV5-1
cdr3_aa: CASSLAGTGYNEQFF
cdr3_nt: TGCGCCAGCAGCTTGGCCGGGACAGGTTACAATGAGCAGTTCTTC

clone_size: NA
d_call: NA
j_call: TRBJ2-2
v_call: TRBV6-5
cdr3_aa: CASSYRVQTGELFF
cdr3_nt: TGTGCCAGCAGTTACCGGGTCCAAACCGGGGAGCTGTTTTTT

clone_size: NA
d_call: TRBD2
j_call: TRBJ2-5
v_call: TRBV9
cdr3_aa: CASSVGTRDFRETQYF
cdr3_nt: TGTGCCAGCAGCGTAGGGACTAGAGATTTTAGAGAGACCCAGTACTTC

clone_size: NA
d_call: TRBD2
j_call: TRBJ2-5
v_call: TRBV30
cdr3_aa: CASGRGLAGETQYF
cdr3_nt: TGTGCCTCCGGACGGGGGCTAGCGGGGGAGACCCAGTACTTC

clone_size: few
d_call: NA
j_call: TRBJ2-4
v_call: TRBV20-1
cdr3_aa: CSARRTEGIQYF
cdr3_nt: TGCAGTGCTAGAAGGACGGAAGGCATTCAGTACTTC

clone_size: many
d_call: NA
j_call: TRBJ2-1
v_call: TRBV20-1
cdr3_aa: CSATTSVTYNEQFF
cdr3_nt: TGCAGTGCAACGACCAGCGTAACCTACAATGAGCAGTTCTTC

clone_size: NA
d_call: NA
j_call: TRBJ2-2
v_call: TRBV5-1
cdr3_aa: CASSVKTDTGELFF
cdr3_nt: TGCGCCAGCAGCGTGAAAACGGACACCGGGGAGCTGTTTTTT

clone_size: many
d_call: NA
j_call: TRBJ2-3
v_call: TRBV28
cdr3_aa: CASSPRAGADTQYF
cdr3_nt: TGTGCCAGCAGTCCCCGGGCAGGGGCAGATACGCAGTATTTT

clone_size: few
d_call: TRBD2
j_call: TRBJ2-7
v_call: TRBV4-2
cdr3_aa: CASSQDMLAASYEQYF
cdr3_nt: TGTGCCAGCAGCCAAGATATGCTAGCGGCTTCCTACGAGCAGTACTTC

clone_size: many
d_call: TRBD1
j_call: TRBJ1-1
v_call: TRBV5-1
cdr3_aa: CASRRQGMNTEAFF
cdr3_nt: TGCGCCAGCAGACGACAGGGAATGAACACTGAAGCTTTCTTT

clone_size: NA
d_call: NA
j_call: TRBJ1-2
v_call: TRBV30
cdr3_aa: CAWSEGSYGYTF
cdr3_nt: TGTGCCTGGAGCGAGGGGAGCTATGGCTACACCTTC

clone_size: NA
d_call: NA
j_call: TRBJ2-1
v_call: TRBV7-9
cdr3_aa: CASSPNRGLNNEQFF
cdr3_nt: TGTGCCAGCAGCCCCAACCGGGGGCTTAACAATGAGCAGTTCTTC

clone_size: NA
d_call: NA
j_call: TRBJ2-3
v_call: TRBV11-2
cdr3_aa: CASSRGGGGPNTQYF
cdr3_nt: TGTGCCAGCAGCCGGGGCGGGGGCGGACCGAATACGCAGTATTTT

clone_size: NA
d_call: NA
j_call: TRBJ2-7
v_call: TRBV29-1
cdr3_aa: CSVDEGPHEQYF
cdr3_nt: TGCAGCGTTGACGAAGGGCCCCACGAGCAGTACTTC

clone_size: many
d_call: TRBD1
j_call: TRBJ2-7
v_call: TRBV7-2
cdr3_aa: CASSARDRTYEQYF
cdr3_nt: TGTGCCAGCAGCGCCCGGGACAGAACCTACGAGCAGTACTTC

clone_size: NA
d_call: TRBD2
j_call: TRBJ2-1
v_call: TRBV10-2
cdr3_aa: CASSPGSGGTYNEQFF
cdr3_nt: TGCGCCAGCAGCCCGGGGAGCGGGGGTACCTACAATGAGCAGTTCTTC

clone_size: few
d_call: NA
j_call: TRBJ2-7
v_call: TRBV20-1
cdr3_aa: CSARLLAITYEQYF
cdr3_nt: TGCAGTGCTAGGCTGCTAGCAATCACCTACGAGCAGTACTTC

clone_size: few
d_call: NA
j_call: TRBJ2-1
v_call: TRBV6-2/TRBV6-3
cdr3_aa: CASSPGRLNVDEQFF
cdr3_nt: TGTGCCAGCAGTCCAGGGCGACTGAATGTCGATGAGCAGTTCTTC

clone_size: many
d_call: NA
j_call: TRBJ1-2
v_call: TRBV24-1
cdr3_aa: CATSDSSKRLIGYTF
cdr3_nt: TGTGCCACCAGTGATTCATCCAAACGGCTCATCGGCTACACCTTC

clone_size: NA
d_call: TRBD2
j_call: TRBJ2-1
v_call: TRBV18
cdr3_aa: CASSPPGLADYNEQFF
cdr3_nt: TGTGCCAGCTCACCACCCGGACTAGCGGACTACAATGAGCAGTTCTTC

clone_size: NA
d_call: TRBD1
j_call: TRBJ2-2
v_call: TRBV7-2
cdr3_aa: CASRQHRGPDTGELFF
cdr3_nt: TGTGCCAGCAGACAACACAGGGGGCCCGACACCGGGGAGCTGTTTTTT

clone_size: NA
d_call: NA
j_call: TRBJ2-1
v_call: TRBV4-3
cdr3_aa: CASSQAGSGVNEQFF
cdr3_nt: TGCGCCAGCAGCCAAGCAGGTTCAGGGGTCAATGAGCAGTTCTTC

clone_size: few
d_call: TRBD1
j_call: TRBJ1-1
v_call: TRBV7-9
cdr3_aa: CASSLGSRTGEGSAFF
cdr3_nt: TGTGCCAGCAGCTTGGGGTCAAGGACAGGGGAAGGCTCGGCTTTCTTT

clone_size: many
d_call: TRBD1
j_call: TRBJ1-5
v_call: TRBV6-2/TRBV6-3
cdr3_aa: CASSYPTGGHQPQHF
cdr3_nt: TGTGCCAGCAGTTACCCGACAGGGGGCCATCAGCCCCAGCATTTT

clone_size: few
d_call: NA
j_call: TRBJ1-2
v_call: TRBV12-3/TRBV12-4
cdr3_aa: CASSPVERIYGYTF
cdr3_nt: TGTGCCAGCAGCCCTGTGGAACGGATCTATGGCTACACCTTC

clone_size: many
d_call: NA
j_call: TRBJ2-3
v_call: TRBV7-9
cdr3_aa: CASSPAVDTQYF
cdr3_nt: TGTGCCAGCAGCCCGGCCGTAGATACGCAGTATTTT

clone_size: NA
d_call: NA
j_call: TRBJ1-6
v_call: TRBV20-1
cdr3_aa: CSALDSPYNSPLHF
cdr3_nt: TGCAGTGCCCTCGACAGCCCATATAATTCACCCCTCCACTTT

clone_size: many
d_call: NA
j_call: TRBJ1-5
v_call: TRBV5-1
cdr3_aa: CASSAGDNNQPQHF
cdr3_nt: TGCGCCAGCAGCGCGGGGGACAACAATCAGCCCCAGCATTTT

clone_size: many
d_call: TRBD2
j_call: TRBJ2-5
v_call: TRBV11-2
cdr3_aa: CASSPGAGVSLETQYF
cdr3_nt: TGTGCCAGCAGCCCAGGAGCGGGGGTGTCTCTGGAGACCCAGTACTTC

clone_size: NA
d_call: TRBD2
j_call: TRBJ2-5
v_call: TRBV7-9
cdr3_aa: CASSPLAGVRETQYF
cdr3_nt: TGTGCCAGCAGCCCCCTAGCGGGGGTTCGCGAGACCCAGTACTTC

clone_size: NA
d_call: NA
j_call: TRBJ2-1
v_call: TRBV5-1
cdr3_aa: CASSLAAGTYNEQFF
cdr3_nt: TGCGCCAGCAGCTTGGCGGCCGGAACCTACAATGAGCAGTTCTTC

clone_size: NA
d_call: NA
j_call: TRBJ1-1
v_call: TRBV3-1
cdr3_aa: CASSHGAEAFF
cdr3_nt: TGTGCCAGCAGCCATGGTGCTGAAGCTTTCTTT

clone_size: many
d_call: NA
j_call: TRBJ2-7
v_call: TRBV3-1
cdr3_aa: CASSQVRGHEQYF
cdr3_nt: TGTGCCAGCAGCCAAGTTCGGGGCCACGAGCAGTACTTC

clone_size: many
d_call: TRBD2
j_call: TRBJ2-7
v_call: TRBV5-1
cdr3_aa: CASTPIAGAIYEQYF
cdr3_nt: TGCGCCAGCACCCCTATAGCGGGGGCGATCTACGAGCAGTACTTC

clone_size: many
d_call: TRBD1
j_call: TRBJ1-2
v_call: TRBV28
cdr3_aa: CASSPRTGGVRGYTF
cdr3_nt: TGTGCCAGCAGTCCCCGGACAGGGGGGGTTCGCGGCTACACCTTC

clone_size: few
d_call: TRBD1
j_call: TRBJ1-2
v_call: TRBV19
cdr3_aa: CASRIMTGGPTNYGYTF
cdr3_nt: TGTGCCAGTAGGATCATGACAGGGGGCCCAACTAACTATGGCTACACCTTC

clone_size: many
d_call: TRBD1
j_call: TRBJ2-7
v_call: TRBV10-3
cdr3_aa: CAISPAGGDEQYF
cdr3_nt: TGTGCCATCAGCCCCGCAGGGGGTGACGAGCAGTACTTC

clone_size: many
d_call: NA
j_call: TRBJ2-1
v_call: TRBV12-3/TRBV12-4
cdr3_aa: CASSSASYNEQFF
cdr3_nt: TGTGCCAGCAGTAGCGCCTCCTACAATGAGCAGTTCTTC

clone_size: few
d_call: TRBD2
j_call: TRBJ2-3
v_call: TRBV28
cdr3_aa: CASSLAGYGLDTDTQYF
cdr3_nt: TGTGCCAGCAGTTTAGCAGGTTACGGACTAGATACAGATACGCAGTATTTT

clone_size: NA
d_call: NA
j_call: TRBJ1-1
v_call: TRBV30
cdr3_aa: CAWSSGVYGTEAFF
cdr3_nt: TGTGCCTGGAGCTCGGGGGTCTACGGCACTGAAGCTTTCTTT

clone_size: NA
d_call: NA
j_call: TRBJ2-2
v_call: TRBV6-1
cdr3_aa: CASRPRQKAGELFF
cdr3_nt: TGTGCCAGCAGACCAAGACAGAAGGCCGGGGAGCTGTTTTTT

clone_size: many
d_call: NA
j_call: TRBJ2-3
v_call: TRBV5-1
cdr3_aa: CASCDLGSLADTQYF
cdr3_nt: TGCGCCAGCTGCGATTTGGGCAGCCTCGCGGATACGCAGTATTTT

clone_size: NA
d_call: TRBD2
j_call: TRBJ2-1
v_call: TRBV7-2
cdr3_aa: CASSPRGSGRYNEQFF
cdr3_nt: TGTGCCAGCAGCCCGCGGGGTAGCGGGAGATACAATGAGCAGTTCTTC

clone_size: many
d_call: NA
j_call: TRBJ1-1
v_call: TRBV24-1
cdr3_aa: CATSLGGSTEAFF
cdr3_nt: TGTGCCACCAGTTTGGGTGGGAGCACTGAAGCTTTCTTT

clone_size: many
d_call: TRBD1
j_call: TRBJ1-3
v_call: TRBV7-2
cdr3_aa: CASSLGGQGKSTIYF
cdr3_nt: TGTGCCAGCAGCTTAGGGGGACAGGGGAAATCGACCATATATTTT

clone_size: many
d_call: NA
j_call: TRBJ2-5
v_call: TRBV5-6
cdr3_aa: CASETNNEETQYF
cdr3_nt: TGTGCCAGCGAGACGAATAACGAAGAGACCCAGTACTTC

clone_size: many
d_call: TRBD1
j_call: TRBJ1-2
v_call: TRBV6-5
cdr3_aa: CASSHGQVSSYGYTF
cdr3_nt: TGTGCCAGCAGTCACGGACAGGTTTCCTCCTATGGCTACACCTTC

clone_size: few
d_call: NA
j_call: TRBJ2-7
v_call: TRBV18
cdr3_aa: CASSGPQDEQYF
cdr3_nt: TGTGCCAGCTCAGGACCCCAGGACGAGCAGTACTTC

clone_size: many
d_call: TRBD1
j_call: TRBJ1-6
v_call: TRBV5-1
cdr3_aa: CASSLQGSSYNSPLHF
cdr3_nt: TGCGCCAGCAGCCTACAGGGGAGCTCCTATAATTCACCCCTCCACTTT